The 10 T cell receptor beta chains in this list originate from one sample, sequenced in a study of shared clonotypes between healthy human individuals (dated by TCRdb to the early 2020s). Receptors were amplified or captured by the immunoSEQ multiplex PCR assay. Here the immuneACCESS table is served through TCRdb, limited to in-frame sequences with V and J called. Missing clones are a known gap in these copies; in checked studies unresolved V genes cover under half, and the rest lacks a known reason. The sample table records roughly 2.4 million clones; approximately 96% of these occur just once. Roughly 0.13% of the sample is held by the ten biggest clonotypes. Sequenced sample: naive CD4+ T cells sorted from blood. The cell subset or site label, as the study defines it: CD45RA+ positively selected. The origin of the receptors is a man younger than 35 in good health.

The V call is TRBV6-4, the J call TRBJ1-2, with TRBD1 identical over 8 bases. The junction had 13 bases not matched to a gene; V was cut back by 7 bases and J by 3 bases. The CDR3 loop spans 16 amino acids. Germline V CDR1 and CDR2: MRHNA, SNTAGT. The CDR3 loop is CASTTAGRGPDYGYTF. The CDR3 DNA reads as TGTGCCAGCACTACGGCCGGCAGGGGGCCTGACTATGGCTACACCTTC.

About this clone itself: The sample contains more than one DNA sequence encoding this CDR3. The rearrangement joins TRBV5-1 to TRBJ2-2; 10 nucleotides agree with TRBD2. The CDR3 loop spans 15 amino acids. Germline-derived CDR1 and CDR2 are SGHRS and YFSETQ. The ends lost 0 bases at V and 4 bases at J; junction bases unmatched: 0. CDR3 loop: CASSLASGGTGELFF. The CDR3 region has the DNA TGCGCCAGCAGCTTGGCTAGCGGGGGCACCGGGGAGCTGTTTTTT. Filled out from reference TRBV5-1 and TRBJ2-2, the complete variable domain reads KAGVTQTPRYLIKTRGQQVTLSCSPISGHRSVSWYQQTPGQGLQFLFEYFSETQRNKGNFPGRFSGRQFSNSRSEMNVSTLELGDSALYLCASSLASGGTGELFFGEGSRLTVL.

CDR3 DNA: TGTGCCAGCAGTAGGGGGGAAATGTACGAGCAGTACTTC. It specifies CASSRGEMYEQYF. The rearrangement uses TRBV6-5 and TRBJ2-7; D might be TRBD1 or TRBD2, each matching 6 bases. Per the germline V gene, CDR1 is MNHEY and CDR2 is SVGAGI. With 5 bases removed from V and 4 bases from J, the gap between germline ends came to 12 bases. The CDR3 spans 13 residues.

The genes are TRBV29-1 and TRBJ2-4; no clear D. Germline CDR1 is SQVTM and CDR2 is ANQGSEA. Deletions cut 5 bases from V and 6 bases from J, with 20 bases between. The CDR3 covers 15 residues. CDR3: CSVSLFPAEANIQYF. As DNA, the CDR3 is TGCAGCGTTTCTCTTTTTCCCGCAGAGGCAAACATTCAGTACTTC.

The gene calls are TRBV27 and TRBJ1-2, with a weak D call TRBD1 (6 bases). The V and J ends lost 4 bases and 3 bases respectively, with 12 bases between them. CDR1 is MNHEY and CDR2 is SMNVEV in the germline V gene (reference sequence). CDR3 length: 14 amino acids. The CDR3 region is CASSSAGADYGYTF. As DNA, the CDR3 is TGTGCCAGCAGTTCAGCGGGGGCAGACTATGGCTACACCTTC.

The gene calls are TRBV7-2 and TRBJ2-7, with 9 bases aligning to TRBD2. This CDR3 is built from 15 residues. V lost 3 bases, J lost 4 bases, and 7 bases stayed unmatched. Germline-derived CDR1 and CDR2 are SGHTA and FQGNSA. CDR3: CASSLPGLATYEQYF. The CDR3 bases are TGTGCCAGCAGCTTGCCGGGACTAGCTACTTACGAGCAGTACTTC.

This clone occurred once. This chain joins TRBV30 and TRBJ2-2, with D maybe TRBD2 (9 bases). The CDR3 covers 22 residues. V shed 0 bases and J shed 4 bases, with 33 bases lying between them. The germline CDR1 and CDR2 sequences are GTSNPN and SVGIG (reference sequence). For the CDR3, the DNA is TGTGCCTGGAGTGTATTTGATTTGACAGGGGTTGTAGCTAGCGGGACCACCGGGGAGCTGTTTTTT. Translation: CAWSVFDLTGVVASGTTGELFF.

The count of this clone is one. V usage is TRBV27 and J usage is TRBJ1-4, with TRBD1 identical over 7 bases. The CDR3 totals 17 residues. The J segment lost 8 bases and the V segment lost 7 bases, leaving 19 bases of the junction unmatched. CDR1 and CDR2 from the germline V gene are MNHEY and SMNVEV (reference sequence). As DNA, the CDR3 is TGTGCCAGCATAGGTAGAAGGGGGCGGTTTCGGGAGGAAAAACTGTTTTTT. Its protein product is CASIGRRGRFREEKLFF.

This rearrangement joins TRBV30 to TRBJ2-1; D ambiguous. Germline-derived CDR1 and CDR2 are GTSNPN and SVGIG (reference sequence). V was shortened by 3 bases and J by 8 bases, with 14 bases between the two germline ends. The length of the CDR3 is 13 residues. The CDR3 nucleotides are TGTGCCTGGAGCCCCAGGCGTCGGGATGAGCAGTTCTTC. Protein: CAWSPRRRDEQFF. The whole variable domain, filled in from reference TRBV30 and TRBJ2-1, reads SQTIHQWPATLVQPVGSPLSLECTVEGTSNPNLYWYRQAAGRGLQLLFYSVGIGQISSEVPQNLSASRPQDRQFILSSKKLLLSDSGFYLCAWSPRRRDEQFFGPGTRLTVL.

V and J are TRBV5-1 and TRBJ2-1, with 7 positions matching TRBD2. V trimming: 2 bases; J trimming: 8 bases; junction bases outside the gene matches: 19. The CDR3 has 18 residues. Germline CDR1 and CDR2: SGHRS and YFSETQ. The chain's CDR3 is CASSFSGTTVIGIDEQFF. The CDR3, as DNA: TGCGCCAGCAGCTTCTCCGGGACTACAGTCATCGGTATCGATGAGCAGTTCTTC.